This TCR beta chain was identified in a study of neurological immune-mediated disorders. The length of the CDR3 is 16 residues. CDR1 and CDR2 (germline): LGHDT, YNNKEL (reference sequence). Between the trimmed V and J ends, which lost 1 base and 3 bases, there was a span of 12 bases. Findings and caveats of the study: The authors found no clinical or MRI feature associated with the multiple sclerosis repertoire cluster. One related-CDR3 cluster, found by phylogenetic grouping, held repertoires of 18 of 34 multiple sclerosis patients and is a possible signature.

The sorted libraries started from 1 million CD4+ or CD8+ T cells. The table lists this clonotype with many counts. Its antigen is not known. The cDNA was generated through 5'RACE incorporating 10-nucleotide random UMIs. TCRdb called the 5' RACE reads again in MiXCR, with one record for every CDR3 protein. The data show roughly 52,000 distinct CDR3 sequences, with about 5.8% seen just once and roughly 1.4% held by the top ten. Sequenced sample: CD4+ T cells from blood. The clonotype comes from a woman under 30 with multiple sclerosis. The J gene is TRBJ1-4, the V gene TRBV3-1; D uncertain. This CDR3 reads CASSQGGRSSNEKLFF. Here the CDR3 DNA reads TGTGCCAGCAGCCAAGGCGGTAGATCCTCTAATGAAAAACTGTTTTTT.